This TCR beta chain is from a study of cytomegalovirus exposure and HLA in healthy donors. General study points: Researchers counted around 150 TCR beta chains as cytomegalovirus-associated. A later analysis linked a missense DCLRE1C variant to TCR beta V- and J-gene trimming. Among CMV-associated TCR beta chains, most appeared HLA-restricted in a later analysis.

The PCR was carried out with 60 Vbeta primers and 13 Jbeta primers. The protocol was immunoSEQ multiplex PCR, while the TCRdb copy is restricted to in-frame clones and leaves out a portion. The sample table includes 68,000 or so clones. A note on this clone: Its antigen is as yet unknown.

V dropped 2 bases and J dropped 4; count of bases not matched to a gene: 11. This CDR3 has 17 amino acids. CDR1 and CDR2 (germline): SNHLY, FYNNEI. V gene TRBV2 combines with J gene TRBJ2-5, with 9 bases fitting TRBD1. This TCR came from a boy aged 5-17 years in good health and CMV-seronegative. The sequenced material came from PBMCs. DNA for the CDR3: TGTGCCAGCAGTGAACTCGCACCCGGGACAGGGACAGAGACCCAGTACTTC. Protein product: CASSELAPGTGTETQYF.